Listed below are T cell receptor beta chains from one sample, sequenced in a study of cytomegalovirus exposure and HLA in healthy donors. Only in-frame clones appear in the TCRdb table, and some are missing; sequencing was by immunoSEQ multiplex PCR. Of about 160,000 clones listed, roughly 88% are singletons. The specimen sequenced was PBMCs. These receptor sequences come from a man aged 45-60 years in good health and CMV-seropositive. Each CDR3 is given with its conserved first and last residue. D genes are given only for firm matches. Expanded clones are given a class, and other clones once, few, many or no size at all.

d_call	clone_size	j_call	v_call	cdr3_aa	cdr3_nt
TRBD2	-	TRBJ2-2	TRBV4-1	CASSIAGAVTGKLFF	TGCGCCAGCAGCATAGCGGGAGCGGTAACCGGGAAGCTGTTTTTT
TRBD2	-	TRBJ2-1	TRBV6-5	CASRKGGGSLWEQFF	TGTGCCAGCAGGAAGGGCGGCGGGAGTCTGTGGGAGCAGTTCTTC
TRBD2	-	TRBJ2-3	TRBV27	CASSLRLAVASDTQYF	TGTGCCAGCAGTTTAAGGCTAGCGGTAGCTTCAGATACGCAGTATTTT
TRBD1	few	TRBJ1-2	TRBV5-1	CASSPGQGGYGYTF	TGCGCCAGCAGCCCGGGACAGGGAGGCTATGGCTACACCTTC
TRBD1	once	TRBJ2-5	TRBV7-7	CASSLEGQGLYQETQYF	TGTGCCAGCAGCTTAGAGGGACAGGGTCTGTACCAAGAGACCCAGTACTTC
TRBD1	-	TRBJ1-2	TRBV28	CASSLSSTGLYGYTF	TGTGCCAGCAGTTTATCCTCGACAGGGCTTTATGGCTACACCTTC
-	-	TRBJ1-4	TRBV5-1	CASSFGENEKLFF	TGCGCCAGCAGCTTCGGAGAGAATGAAAAACTGTTTTTT
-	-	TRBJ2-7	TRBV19	CASSMTAYEQYF	TGTGCCAGTAGTATGACAGCCTACGAGCAGTACTTC
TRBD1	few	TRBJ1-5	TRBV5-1	CASSLNQGEQPQHF	TGCGCCAGCAGCTTGAACCAGGGGGAACAGCCCCAGCATTTT
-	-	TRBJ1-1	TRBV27	CASSSRQIGEAFF	TGTGCCAGCAGTTCGCGACAGATTGGGGAAGCTTTCTTT
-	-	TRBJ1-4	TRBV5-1	CASSLSAGDGEKLFF	TGCGCCAGCAGCTTGTCGGCAGGGGACGGAGAAAAACTGTTTTTT
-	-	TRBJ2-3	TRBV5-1	CASSLAGWGDQWYF	TGCGCCAGCAGCTTGGCCGGATGGGGGGACCAGTGGTATTTT
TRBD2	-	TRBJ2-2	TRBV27	CASSLAGGAGELFF	TGTGCCAGCAGTTTAGCGGGAGGGGCCGGGGAGCTGTTTTTT
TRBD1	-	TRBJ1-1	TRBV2	CASWGQLMNTEAFF	TGTGCCAGCTGGGGACAGCTGATGAACACTGAAGCTTTCTTT
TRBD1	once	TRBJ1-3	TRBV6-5	CASRPDRGHGNTIYF	TGTGCCAGCAGACCAGACAGGGGGCATGGAAACACCATATATTTT
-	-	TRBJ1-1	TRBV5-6	CARITEDPNTEAFF	TGTGCCAGAATCACGGAGGATCCGAACACTGAAGCTTTCTTT
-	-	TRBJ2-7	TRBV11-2	CASSLQRDEQYF	TGTGCCAGCAGCCTACAGAGGGACGAGCAGTACTTC
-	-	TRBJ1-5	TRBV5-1	CASSLAPGITENQPQHF	TGCGCCAGCAGCTTGGCCCCCGGGATAACGGAGAATCAGCCCCAGCATTTT
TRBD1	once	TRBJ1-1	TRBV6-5	CASSYTTGQEAFF	TGTGCCAGCAGTTATACGACAGGGCAAGAAGCTTTCTTT
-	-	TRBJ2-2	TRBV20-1	CSAGRAGELFF	TGCAGTGCCGGGCGGGCCGGGGAGCTGTTTTTT
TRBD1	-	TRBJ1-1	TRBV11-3	CASSRTGANTEAFF	TGTGCCAGCAGCCGTACAGGGGCGAACACTGAAGCTTTCTTT
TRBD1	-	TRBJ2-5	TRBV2	CASRTGTGQAQETQYF	TGTGCCAGCAGAACTGGGACAGGCCAGGCACAAGAGACCCAGTACTTC
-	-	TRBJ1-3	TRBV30	CALTGSTGNTIYF	TGTGCCTTAACCGGGTCCACTGGAAACACCATATATTTT
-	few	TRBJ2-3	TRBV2	CASSEAYAQYF	TGTGCCAGCAGTGAGGCATACGCGCAGTATTTT
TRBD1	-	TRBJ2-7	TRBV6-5	CASSLQGALSYEQYF	TGTGCCAGCAGTCTACAGGGGGCCTTATCCTACGAGCAGTACTTC
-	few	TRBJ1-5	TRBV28	CASIPGEGQPQHF	TGTGCCAGCATTCCTGGGGAGGGACAGCCCCAGCATTTT
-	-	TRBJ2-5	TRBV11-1	CASSLGPQGMIETQYF	TGTGCCAGCAGCTTAGGCCCCCAGGGGATGATTGAGACCCAGTACTTC
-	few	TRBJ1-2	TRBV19	CASSSGSVQDTF	TGTGCCAGTAGTTCAGGGTCGGTGCAGGACACCTTC
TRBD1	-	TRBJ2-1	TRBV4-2	CASSQDLRQGALEQFF	TGTGCCAGCAGCCAAGATTTGAGACAGGGGGCCCTTGAGCAGTTCTTC
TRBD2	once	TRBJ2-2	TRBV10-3	CAISKKSGGADTGELFF	TGTGCCATCAGTAAGAAGAGCGGGGGGGCTGACACCGGGGAGCTGTTTTTT
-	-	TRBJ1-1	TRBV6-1	CASSVLGGGRFWSPTEAFF	TGTGCCAGCAGTGTGCTTGGGGGGGGGCGTTTTTGGTCACCCACTGAAGCTTTCTTT
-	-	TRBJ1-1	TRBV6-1	CASSENRDSRAFF	TGTGCCAGCAGTGAAAACCGAGATTCCCGGGCTTTCTTT
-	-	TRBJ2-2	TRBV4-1	CASSQEGVFTGELFF	TGCGCCAGCAGCCAAGAAGGAGTATTCACCGGGGAGCTGTTTTTT
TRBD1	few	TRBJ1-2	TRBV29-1	CSVGQEGVYGYTF	TGCAGCGTCGGACAGGAAGGTGTCTATGGCTACACCTTC
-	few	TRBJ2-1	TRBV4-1	CASSQDSAHNEQFF	TGCGCCAGCAGCCAAGATTCAGCGCACAATGAGCAGTTCTTC
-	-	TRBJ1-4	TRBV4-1	CASSQDPGSNEKLFF	TGCGCCAGCAGCCAAGACCCGGGTTCTAATGAAAAACTGTTTTTT
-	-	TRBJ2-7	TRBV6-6	CASSQGSWDEQYF	TGTGCCAGCAGCCAGGGGAGCTGGGACGAGCAGTACTTC
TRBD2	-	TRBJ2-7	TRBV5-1	CASSIRSSGGSEQYF	TGCGCCAGCAGCATCCGAAGTAGCGGGGGGTCCGAGCAGTACTTC
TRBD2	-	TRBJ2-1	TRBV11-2	CASSLDEASGYNEQFF	TGTGCCAGCAGCTTAGATGAGGCTAGCGGGTACAATGAGCAGTTCTTC
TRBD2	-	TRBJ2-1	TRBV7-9	CASSLWREKNEQFF	TGTGCCAGCAGCCTCTGGCGGGAGAAGAATGAGCAGTTCTTC
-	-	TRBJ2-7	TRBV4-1	CASSQEGDSGYEQYF	TGCGCCAGCAGCCAAGAGGGGGACTCCGGCTACGAGCAGTACTTC
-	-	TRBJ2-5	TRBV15	CATSRDEGIRRETQYF	TGTGCCACCAGCAGAGATGAGGGCATTCGAAGGGAGACCCAGTACTTC
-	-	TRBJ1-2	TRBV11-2	CASSFESAGYTF	TGTGCCAGCAGCTTTGAGAGCGCTGGCTACACCTTC
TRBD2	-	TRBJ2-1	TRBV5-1	CASSLAGTNYNEQFF	TGCGCCAGCAGCTTGGCTGGGACTAACTACAATGAGCAGTTCTTC
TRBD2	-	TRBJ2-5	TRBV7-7	CASSTLAGGGQETQYF	TGTGCCAGCAGCACCCTAGCGGGGGGGGGCCAAGAGACCCAGTACTTC
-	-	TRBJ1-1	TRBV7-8	CASSLRERDTEAFF	TGTGCCAGCAGCCTACGGGAGCGCGACACTGAAGCTTTCTTT
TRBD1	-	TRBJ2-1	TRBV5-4	CASSPQGTGGINEQFF	TGTGCCAGCAGCCCGCAAGGAACAGGGGGGATCAATGAGCAGTTCTTC
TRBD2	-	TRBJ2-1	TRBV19	CASRISGGPHNEQFF	TGTGCCAGTAGAATTAGCGGGGGCCCCCACAATGAGCAGTTCTTC
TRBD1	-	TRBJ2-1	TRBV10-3	CAISEGRGQGPGEQFF	TGTGCCATCAGTGAGGGGCGAGGACAGGGTCCGGGTGAGCAGTTCTTC
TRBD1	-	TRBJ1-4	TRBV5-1	CASSWRDRNEKLFF	TGCGCCAGCAGCTGGCGGGACAGAAATGAAAAACTGTTTTTT
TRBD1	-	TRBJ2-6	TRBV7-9	CASSGRDRGPSGANVLTF	TGTGCCAGCAGCGGCCGGGACAGGGGGCCCTCTGGGGCCAACGTCCTGACTTTC
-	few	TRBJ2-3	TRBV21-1	CASSKALGAGDTQYF	TGTGCCAGCAGCAAAGCGCTGGGGGCTGGGGATACGCAGTATTTT
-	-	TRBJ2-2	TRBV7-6	CASSSGLSTGELFF	TGTGCCAGCAGCTCAGGACTGAGCACCGGGGAGCTGTTTTTT